A single sample is the source of the 9 T cell receptor beta chains below, sequenced in a study of blood T cell repertoires in COVID-19 (dated by TCRdb to the early 2020s). Receptors were amplified or captured by the immunoSEQ multiplex PCR assay. The clones in this table, taken by TCRdb from immuneACCESS, are in-frame only. Not every clone is retained; where verified, under half of the shortfall comes from an unresolved V gene, and the cause of the rest is unknown. In all, the sample holds 200,000 to 250,000 clones, and around 89% of those were seen once. The ten top clones hold 0.85% to 0.95% of the sample. The source material was PBMCs or T cells enriched from blood (not recorded which). The receptors derive from a man aged 50-59 years who had been exposed to COVID-19.

The chain has TRBV28 and TRBJ2-7; no clear D gene. Trimming removed 2 bases at V and 3 bases at J, with 5 bases between. Germline loops: CDR1 MDHEN, CDR2 SYDVKM. The CDR3 extends over 12 amino acids. In nucleotides, the CDR3 is TGTGCCAGCAGTTTAGCGTTCTACGAGCAGTACTTC. Its protein is CASSLAFYEQYF.

Only one count was recorded for this clone. The chain couples TRBV5-1 to TRBJ2-2; TRBD2 agrees at 9 bases. Germline CDR1 SGHRS, CDR2 YFSETQ. J gave up 3 bases and V 1 base, and 4 bases lay outside the gene matches. The CDR3 runs to 16 residues. This CDR3 reads CASSLSAGGHTGELFF. The CDR3 DNA reads as TGCGCCAGCAGCTTGTCGGCGGGGGGGCACACCGGGGAGCTGTTTTTT.

This rearrangement joins TRBV11-3 to TRBJ1-1; possible D gene TRBD1, 5 bases. The germline CDR1 and CDR2 sequences are SGHNT and YENEEA. The CDR3 has 15 residues. The V end lost 8 bases, the J end lost 1 base, and 17 bases lay between the germline ends. The CDR3 nucleotides are TGTGCCAGCCTAACCAACTCAAGGGGGAACACTGAAGCTTTCTTT. Its protein product is CASLTNSRGNTEAFF.

V usage is TRBV19 and J usage is TRBJ2-3; TRBD2 matches 7 bases. With V trimmed by 4 bases and J by 2 bases, 9 bases remained unmatched. The CDR3 is 16 amino acids. CDR1 and CDR2 from the germline V gene are LNHDA and SQIVND (reference sequence). CDR3 loop: CASSTLAELFTDTQYF. The CDR3 region has the DNA TGTGCCAGTAGTACCCTAGCGGAACTTTTCACAGATACGCAGTATTTT.

The chain links TRBV28 to TRBJ1-4; 8 nucleotides line up with TRBD1. This CDR3 is 18 amino acids long. The germline CDR1 and CDR2 sequences are MDHEN and SYDVKM. V gave up 5 bases and J gave up 0 bases; unmatched junction bases: 11. CDR3 DNA: TGTGCCAGCAGTATCTGGACAGGGAGGGGAGCAACTAATGAAAAACTGTTTTTT. This translates into CASSIWTGRGATNEKLFF.

The rearrangement joins TRBV2 to TRBJ2-3; D is unresolved. This CDR3 spans 11 amino acids. Germline values: CDR1 SNHLY, CDR2 FYNNEI. V was trimmed by 6 bases and J by 3 bases, leaving 4 bases between them. This CDR3 reads CASRRTDTQYF. The CDR3 DNA reads TGTGCCAGCAGGCGAACAGATACGCAGTATTTT.

The chain couples TRBV27 to TRBJ1-1; 10 bases agree with TRBD1. CDR3 size: 15 residues. Germline V gene sequence: CDR1 MNHEY, CDR2 SMNVEV (reference sequence). V was pared by 7 bases and J by 7 bases, with 12 bases of the junction left unmatched. CDR3: CASKIIAGTGDEAFF. The CDR3 region has the DNA TGTGCCAGCAAAATAATCGCCGGGACAGGGGATGAAGCTTTCTTT.

The chain has TRBV7-8 and TRBJ2-1, with TRBD2 matching over 7 bases. Germline CDR1 is SGHVS and CDR2 is FQNEAQ. With V trimmed by 1 base and J by 4 bases, 1 base remained unmatched. The CDR3 length is 14 residues. The CDR3 sequence: CASSLDGRYNEQFF. CDR3 nucleotides: TGTGCCAGCAGCTTAGACGGGAGGTACAATGAGCAGTTCTTC.

The V call is TRBV5-1, the J call TRBJ2-7, with a weak D call TRBD1 (6 bases). CDR1 and CDR2 (germline): SGHRS, YFSETQ. The CDR3 has 14 amino acids. Trimming took 5 bases from V and 3 from J, leaving 15 bases between them. The CDR3 sequence is CASRKTGSYYEQYF. For the CDR3, the DNA is TGCGCCAGCAGAAAAACAGGGAGCTACTACGAGCAGTACTTC.